The 20 T cell receptor beta chains given below trace back to one sample, sequenced in a study of blood T cell repertoires in COVID-19. Assay: immunoSEQ multiplex PCR; the TCRdb copy retains only in-frame clones and omits some. The sample includes 300,000 to 350,000 clones, 80% to 90% of them seen just once. Sequences were obtained from peripheral blood. The receptors derive from a man aged 25 to 40 with active or convalescent COVID-19.

The V gene is TRBV9, the J gene TRBJ1-4, with TRBD1 identical over 8 bases. The trim removed 0 bases at V and 6 bases at J, leaving 4 bases unmatched. This CDR3 comprises 15 residues. Germline lookup yields CDR1 SGDLS and CDR2 YYNGEE. The CDR3 region has the DNA TGTGCCAGCAGCGTAGATACAGGGGGTGATGAAAAACTGTTTTTT. The encoded protein is CASSVDTGGDEKLFF.

The rearrangement links TRBV6-6 to TRBJ2-5; D is ambiguous. The CDR3 runs to 11 residues. Trimming removed 2 bases from V and 5 bases from J, with 3 bases in between. Germline V lookup: CDR1 MNHNY, CDR2 SVGAGI (reference sequence). The CDR3 region is CASSYLETQYF. Here the CDR3 DNA reads TGTGCCAGCAGTTACCTGGAGACCCAGTACTTC.

In its sample, this clone was seen a few times. This chain connects TRBV2 to TRBJ1-4; 7 positions agree with TRBD1. Germline assignment: CDR1 SNHLY and CDR2 FYNNEI. This CDR3 contains 15 residues. V lost 3 bases to trimming and J lost 4 bases; unmatched junction nucleotides: 5. The CDR3 DNA reads as TGTGCCAGCAGTGACCCGACAGGGTTTAATGAAAAACTGTTTTTT. Translation gives CASSDPTGFNEKLFF.

The genes are TRBV9 and TRBJ2-7, with 9 bases identical to TRBD2. After removal of 5 bases from V and 6 bases from J, the junction contained 6 bases not matched to a gene. This CDR3 has 13 amino acids. Germline CDR1 reads SGDLS; CDR2 reads YYNGEE. CDR3 DNA: TGTGCCAGCAGTAAGGGGACTAGCCTCGAGCAGTACTTC. Translated: CASSKGTSLEQYF.

The chain recombines TRBV6-5 with TRBJ2-2; 7 bases line up with TRBD1. This CDR3 is built from 12 residues. The V segment lost 8 bases and the J segment 4 bases; nucleotides outside the gene matches: 1. Germline lookup yields CDR1 MNHEY and CDR2 SVGAGI. The CDR3 bases are TGTGCCAGCGACAGGGCCACCGGGGAGCTGTTTTTT. Protein: CASDRATGELFF.

V is TRBV9 and J is TRBJ2-3; 10 positions match TRBD1. The CDR3 is made up of 16 amino acids. Germline trimming cut 3 bases from V and 5 bases from J; bases unmatched to any gene: 9. Germline-derived CDR1 and CDR2 are SGDLS and YYNGEE. This chain's CDR3 is CASSEPGTGVGDTQYF. DNA for the CDR3: TGTGCCAGCAGCGAACCCGGGACAGGGGTGGGAGATACGCAGTATTTT.

The V gene is TRBV7-3, the J gene TRBJ2-3; 9 bases fit TRBD2. The trim removed 5 bases at V and 1 base at J, leaving 7 bases unmatched. This CDR3 spans 16 amino acids. Germline V gene lookup returns CDR1 SGHTA and CDR2 FQGTGA. CDR3 loop: CASSPGLAWGTDTQYF. CDR3 nucleotide sequence: TGTGCCAGCAGCCCCGGACTAGCGTGGGGCACAGATACGCAGTATTTT.

The chain links TRBV6-2 or TRBV6-3 to TRBJ1-2, with TRBD1 as a possible D gene (5 bases). Trimming shortened V by 2 bases and J by 4 bases, and 8 bases separated the two germline ends. Germline V gene data show CDR1 as MNHEY and CDR2 as SVGEGT. The CDR3 extends over 13 amino acids. The CDR3 DNA reads as TGTGCCAGCAGTTACAACGGGGGCTATGGCTACACCTTC. Its protein product is CASSYNGGYGYTF.

J is TRBJ1-4 and V is TRBV6-5, with TRBD1 as a possible D gene (5 bases). Germline V gene lookup returns CDR1 MNHEY and CDR2 SVGAGI. The CDR3 has 14 amino acids. The V gene lost 6 bases and the J gene lost 6 bases, with 14 bases spanning the gap. CDR3 residues: CASSPFGGDEKLFF. CDR3 coding DNA: TGTGCCAGCAGCCCCTTCGGGGGGGATGAAAAACTGTTTTTT.

The chain recombines TRBV4-3 with TRBJ1-1; D is ambiguous. V lost 0 bases, J lost 7 bases, and 9 bases lay in between. The CDR3 is 13 residues long. Germline CDR1 and CDR2: LGHNA and YSLEER. The CDR3 nucleotides read TGCGCCAGCAGCCAAGATAGCGGGAGTGAAGCTTTCTTT. It encodes CASSQDSGSEAFF.

The V and J genes are TRBV4-1 and TRBJ2-5, with 14 bases identical to TRBD2. Per the germline V gene, CDR1 is MGHRA and CDR2 is YSYEKL. V dropped 3 bases and J dropped 4; count of bases not matched to a gene: 1. The length of the CDR3 is 15 residues. The CDR3 loop reads CASSQGTSGGETQYF. The CDR3 bases are TGCGCCAGCAGCCAGGGGACTAGCGGGGGAGAGACCCAGTACTTC.

This clone occurred a few times. This chain joins TRBV4-2 and TRBJ1-6, with a weak D call TRBD1 (5 bases). CDR1 and CDR2 from the germline V gene are LGHNA and YNFKEQ. The CDR3 extends over 13 amino acids. With 0 bases removed from V and 12 bases from J, the gap between germline ends came to 9 bases. The CDR3 spells CASSQEQGLPLHF. The CDR3 nucleotides are TGTGCCAGCAGCCAAGAGCAGGGACTACCCCTCCACTTT.

The rearrangement joins TRBV4-2 to TRBJ1-1; perhaps TRBD1 as D (5 bases). The germline CDR1 and CDR2 sequences are LGHNA and YNFKEQ. Trimming left V 2 bases short and J 6 bases short, with 19 bases between. CDR3 length equals 16 residues. CDR3 protein: CASSQRARTSNSEAFF. CDR3 sequence (DNA): TGTGCCAGCAGCCAAAGGGCACGGACAAGCAATTCTGAAGCTTTCTTT.

The V gene is TRBV3-1 (or the pseudogene TRBV3-2), the J gene TRBJ1-2; the D is unclear. The V end lost 2 bases, the J end lost 4 bases, and 8 bases lay between the germline ends. The CDR3 extends over 13 amino acids. Germline-derived CDR1 and CDR2 are LGHDT and YNNKEL (reference sequence). The CDR3 protein is CASSQRGAYGYTF. As DNA, the CDR3 is TGTGCCAGCAGCCAACGAGGCGCCTATGGCTACACCTTC.

The chain employs TRBV19 and TRBJ1-1; D remains ambiguous. Germline CDR1 reads LNHDA; CDR2 reads SQIVND (reference sequence). Trimming left V 2 bases short and J 6 bases short, with 10 bases between. The CDR3 sequence is 13 residues long. Here the CDR3 DNA reads TGTGCCAGTAGTATAATCCAGAATTCTGAAGCTTTCTTT. Protein: CASSIIQNSEAFF.

The V gene is TRBV6-5, the J gene TRBJ2-1; D possibly corresponds to TRBD1 (6 bases). CDR3 length equals 15 residues. Germline V lookup: CDR1 MNHEY, CDR2 SVGAGI. V was clipped by 8 bases and J by 2 bases, with 16 bases between them. CDR3 region: CASGGRGGTYNEQFF. In DNA, the CDR3 is TGTGCCAGCGGAGGCAGGGGCGGAACCTACAATGAGCAGTTCTTC.

This clone was counted only a few times. At the DNA level, this CDR3 is encoded by other sequences in the same sample as well. The chain carries TRBV3-1 (or the pseudogene TRBV3-2) and TRBJ1-1; maybe TRBD1 (5 bases). CDR1 and CDR2 from the germline V gene are LGHDT and YNNKEL (reference sequence). The CDR3 has 12 amino acids. V was cut by 1 base and J by 8 bases, with 8 bases left in between. The CDR3 DNA is TGTGCCAGCAGCCAAGGGGGCGTCGAAGCTTTCTTT. Amino acid sequence: CASSQGGVEAFF.

The V gene is TRBV29-1, the J gene TRBJ1-1; D gene uncertain. Trimming stripped 4 bases from V and 2 bases from J, with 5 bases between. Germline-derived CDR1 and CDR2 are SQVTM and ANQGSEA. The CDR3 consists of 11 residues. DNA of the CDR3: TGCAGCGTTGGGAGCAACACTGAAGCTTTCTTT. This codes for CSVGSNTEAFF.

V gene TRBV27 combines with J gene TRBJ1-5, with D possibly TRBD1 on 5 matching bases. Per the germline V gene, CDR1 is MNHEY and CDR2 is SMNVEV (reference sequence). This CDR3 spans 14 amino acids. Trimming took off 1 base at V and 7 bases at J, with 11 bases between the two ends. The CDR3 protein is CASSLWRGGQPQHF. CDR3 nucleotide sequence: TGTGCCAGCAGTTTATGGAGGGGAGGACAGCCCCAGCATTTT.

The chain links TRBV6-4 to TRBJ2-1; TRBD2 agrees at 13 bases. The V gene end was trimmed by 0 bases and the J gene end by 12 bases; junction bases not matched to a gene: 5. The CDR3 is 15 amino acids. Germline CDR1 reads MRHNA; CDR2 reads SNTAGT. The CDR3 region is CASSDSGTSGEVQFF. CDR3 sequence (DNA): TGTGCCAGCAGTGACTCTGGGACTAGCGGGGAGGTGCAGTTCTTC.